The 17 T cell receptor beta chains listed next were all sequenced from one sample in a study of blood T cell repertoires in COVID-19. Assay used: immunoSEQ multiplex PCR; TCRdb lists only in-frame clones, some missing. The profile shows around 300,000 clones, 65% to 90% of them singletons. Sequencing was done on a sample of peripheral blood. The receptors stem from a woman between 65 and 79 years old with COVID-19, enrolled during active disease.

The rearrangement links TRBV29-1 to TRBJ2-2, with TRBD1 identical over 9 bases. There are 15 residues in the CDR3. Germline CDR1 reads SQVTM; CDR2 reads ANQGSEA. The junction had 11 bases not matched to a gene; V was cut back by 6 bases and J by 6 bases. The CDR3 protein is CSVHTGGRLSGELFF. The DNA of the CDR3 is TGCAGCGTCCACACAGGGGGCAGGTTATCCGGGGAGCTGTTTTTT.

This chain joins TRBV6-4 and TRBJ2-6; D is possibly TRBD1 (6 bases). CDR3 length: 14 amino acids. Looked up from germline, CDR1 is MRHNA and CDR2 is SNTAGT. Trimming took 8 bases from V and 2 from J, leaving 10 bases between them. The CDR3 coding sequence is TGTGCCAGCCAACCAGGGGCTGGGGCCAACGTCCTGACTTTC. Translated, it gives CASQPGAGANVLTF.

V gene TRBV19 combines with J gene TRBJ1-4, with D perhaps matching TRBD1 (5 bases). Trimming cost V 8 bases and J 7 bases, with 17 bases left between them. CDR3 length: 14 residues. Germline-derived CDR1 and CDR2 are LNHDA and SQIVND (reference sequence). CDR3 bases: TGTGCCAGTCGAACTGGTCAGGGTGTTGAAAAACTGTTTTTT. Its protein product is CASRTGQGVEKLFF.

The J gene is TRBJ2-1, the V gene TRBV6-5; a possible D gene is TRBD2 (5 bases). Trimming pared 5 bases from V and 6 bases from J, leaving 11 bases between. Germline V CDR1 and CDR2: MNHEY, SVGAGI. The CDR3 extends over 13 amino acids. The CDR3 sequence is CASSQLGRNEQFF. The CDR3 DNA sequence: TGTGCCAGCAGTCAACTAGGACGCAATGAGCAGTTCTTC.

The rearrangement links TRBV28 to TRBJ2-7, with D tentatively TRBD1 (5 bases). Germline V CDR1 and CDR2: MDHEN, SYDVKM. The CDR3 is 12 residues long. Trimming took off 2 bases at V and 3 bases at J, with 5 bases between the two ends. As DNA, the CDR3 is TGTGCCAGCAGTTTACAGGGCTACGAGCAGTACTTC. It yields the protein CASSLQGYEQYF.

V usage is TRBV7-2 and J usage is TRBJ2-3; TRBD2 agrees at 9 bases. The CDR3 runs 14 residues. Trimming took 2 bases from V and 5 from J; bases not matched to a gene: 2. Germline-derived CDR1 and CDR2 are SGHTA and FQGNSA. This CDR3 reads CASSLSSGEDTQYF. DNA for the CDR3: TGTGCCAGCAGCTTATCTAGCGGGGAAGATACGCAGTATTTT. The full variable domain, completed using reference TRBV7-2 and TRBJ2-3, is GAGVSQSPSNKVTEKGKDVELRCDPISGHTALYWYRQSLGQGLEFLIYFQGNSAPDKSGLPSDRFSAERTGGSVSTLTIQRTQQEDSAVYLCASSLSSGEDTQYFGPGTRLTVL.

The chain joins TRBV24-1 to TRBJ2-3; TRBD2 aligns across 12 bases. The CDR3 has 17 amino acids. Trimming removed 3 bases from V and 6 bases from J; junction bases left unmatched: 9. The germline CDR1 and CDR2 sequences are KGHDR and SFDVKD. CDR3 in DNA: TGTGCCACCAGTGATCCCGGACTAGCGGGGCATCCGGATACGCAGTATTTT. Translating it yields CATSDPGLAGHPDTQYF.

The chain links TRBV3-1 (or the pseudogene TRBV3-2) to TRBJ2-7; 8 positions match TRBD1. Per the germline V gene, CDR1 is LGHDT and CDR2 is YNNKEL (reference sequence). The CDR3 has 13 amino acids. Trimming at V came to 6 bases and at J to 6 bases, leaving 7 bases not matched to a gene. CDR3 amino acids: CASSSRQGTEQYF. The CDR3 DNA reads TGTGCCAGCAGTTCAAGACAGGGGACCGAGCAGTACTTC.

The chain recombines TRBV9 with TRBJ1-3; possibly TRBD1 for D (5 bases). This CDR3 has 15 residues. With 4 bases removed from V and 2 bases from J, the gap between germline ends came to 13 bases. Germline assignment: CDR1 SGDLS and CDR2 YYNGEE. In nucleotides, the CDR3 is TGTGCCAGCAGCCAGGGAGGGCAAACTGGAAACACCATATATTTT. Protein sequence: CASSQGGQTGNTIYF. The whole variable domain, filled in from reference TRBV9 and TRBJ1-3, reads DSGVTQTPKHLITATGQRVTLRCSPRSGDLSVYWYQQSLDQGLQFLIQYYNGEERAKGNILERFSAQQFPDLHSELNLSSLELGDSALYFCASSQGGQTGNTIYFGEGSWLTVV.

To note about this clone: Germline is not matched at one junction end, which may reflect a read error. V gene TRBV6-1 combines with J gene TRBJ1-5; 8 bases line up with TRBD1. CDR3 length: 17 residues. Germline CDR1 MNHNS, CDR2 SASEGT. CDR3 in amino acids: CASSEDRGLYSNQPQHF. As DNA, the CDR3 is TGTGCCAGCAGCGAAGACAGGGGCCTCTATAGCAATCAGCCCCAGCATTTT.

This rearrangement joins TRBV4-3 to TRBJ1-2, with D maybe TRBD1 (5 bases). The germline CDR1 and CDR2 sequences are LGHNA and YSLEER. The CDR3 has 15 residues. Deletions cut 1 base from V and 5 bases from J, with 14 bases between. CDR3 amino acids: CASSQGDPTGYGYTF. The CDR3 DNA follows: TGCGCCAGCAGCCAAGGCGACCCTACAGGATATGGCTACACCTTC.

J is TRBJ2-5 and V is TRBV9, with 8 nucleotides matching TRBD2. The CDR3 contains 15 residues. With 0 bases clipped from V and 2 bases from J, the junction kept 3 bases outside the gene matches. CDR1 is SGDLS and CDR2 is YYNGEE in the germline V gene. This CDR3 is CASSVGSGTQETQYF. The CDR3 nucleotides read TGTGCCAGCAGCGTAGGTAGCGGGACACAAGAGACCCAGTACTTC.

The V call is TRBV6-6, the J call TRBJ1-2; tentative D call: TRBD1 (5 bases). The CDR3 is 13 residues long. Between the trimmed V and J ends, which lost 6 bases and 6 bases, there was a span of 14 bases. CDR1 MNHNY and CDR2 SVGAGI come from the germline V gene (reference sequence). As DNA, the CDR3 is TGTGCCAGCAGCCCCGGCCAGGGTAATGGCTACACCTTC. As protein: CASSPGQGNGYTF.

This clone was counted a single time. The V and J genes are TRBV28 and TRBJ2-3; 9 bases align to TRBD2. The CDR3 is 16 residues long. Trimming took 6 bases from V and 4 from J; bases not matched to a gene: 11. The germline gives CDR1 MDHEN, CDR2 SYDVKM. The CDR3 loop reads CASSPNAGGAPDTQYF. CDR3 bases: TGTGCCAGCAGCCCCAACGCGGGGGGGGCCCCAGATACGCAGTATTTT.

Here the CDR3 reads CASSFGGSHQPQHF. CDR3 sequence (DNA): TGTGCCAGCAGTTTTGGCGGCTCCCATCAGCCCCAGCATTTT. The chain is built from TRBV27 and TRBJ1-5; no clear D. The CDR3 consists of 14 residues. Trimming pared 3 bases from V and 5 bases from J, leaving 11 bases between. The germline V gene has CDR1 MNHEY and CDR2 SMNVEV (reference sequence).

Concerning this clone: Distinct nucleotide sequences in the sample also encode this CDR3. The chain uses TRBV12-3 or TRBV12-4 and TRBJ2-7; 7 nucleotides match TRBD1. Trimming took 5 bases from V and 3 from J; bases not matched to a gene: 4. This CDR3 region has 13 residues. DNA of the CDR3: TGTGCCAGCAGTCTGACAGGGAACTACGAGCAGTACTTC. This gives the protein CASSLTGNYEQYF.

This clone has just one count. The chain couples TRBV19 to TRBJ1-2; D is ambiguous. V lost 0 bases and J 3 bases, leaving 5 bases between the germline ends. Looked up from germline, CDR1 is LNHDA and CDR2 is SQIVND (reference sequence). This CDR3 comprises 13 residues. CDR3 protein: CASSIDGDYGYTF. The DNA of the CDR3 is TGTGCCAGTAGTATAGATGGAGACTATGGCTACACCTTC.